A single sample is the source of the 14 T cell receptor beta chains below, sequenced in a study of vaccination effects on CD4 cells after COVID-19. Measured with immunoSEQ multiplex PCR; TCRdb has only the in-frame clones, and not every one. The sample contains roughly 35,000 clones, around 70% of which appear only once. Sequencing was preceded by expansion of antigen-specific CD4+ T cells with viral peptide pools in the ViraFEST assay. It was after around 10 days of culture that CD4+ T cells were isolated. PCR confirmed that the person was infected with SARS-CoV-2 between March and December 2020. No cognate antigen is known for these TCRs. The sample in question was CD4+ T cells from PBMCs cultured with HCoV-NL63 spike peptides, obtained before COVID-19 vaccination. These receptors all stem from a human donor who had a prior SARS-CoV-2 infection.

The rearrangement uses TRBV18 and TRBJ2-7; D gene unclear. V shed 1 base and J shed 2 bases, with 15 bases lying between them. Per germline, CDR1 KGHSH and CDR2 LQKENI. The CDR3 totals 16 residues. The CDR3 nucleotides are TGTGCCAGCTCACCACGAGGCAGCTCCCTTCCCTACGAGCAGTACTTC. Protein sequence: CASSPRGSSLPYEQYF.

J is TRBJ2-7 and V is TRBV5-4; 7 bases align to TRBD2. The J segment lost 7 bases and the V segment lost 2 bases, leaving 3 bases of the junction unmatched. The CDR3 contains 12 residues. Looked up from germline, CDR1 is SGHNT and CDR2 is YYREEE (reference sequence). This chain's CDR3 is CASSLRAGEQYF. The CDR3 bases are TGTGCCAGCAGCTTACGAGCGGGGGAGCAGTACTTC.

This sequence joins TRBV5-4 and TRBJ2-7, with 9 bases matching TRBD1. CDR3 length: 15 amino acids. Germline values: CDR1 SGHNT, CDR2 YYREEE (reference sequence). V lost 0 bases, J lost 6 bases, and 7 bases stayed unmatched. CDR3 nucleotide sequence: TGTGCCAGCAGCTTGGATCCGGACAGGGGACGCGAGCAGTACTTC. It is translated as CASSLDPDRGREQYF.

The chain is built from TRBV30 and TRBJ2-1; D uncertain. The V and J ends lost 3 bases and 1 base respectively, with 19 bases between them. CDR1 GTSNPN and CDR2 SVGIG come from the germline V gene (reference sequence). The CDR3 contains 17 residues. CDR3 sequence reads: CAWRPTQGLLSYNEQFF. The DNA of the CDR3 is TGTGCCTGGAGACCTACCCAAGGGCTACTATCCTACAATGAGCAGTTCTTC.

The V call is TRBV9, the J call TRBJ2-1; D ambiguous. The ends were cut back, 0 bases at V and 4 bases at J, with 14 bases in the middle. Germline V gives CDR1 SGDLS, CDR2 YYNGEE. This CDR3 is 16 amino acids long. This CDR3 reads CASSVDRVTVYNEQFF. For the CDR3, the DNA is TGTGCCAGCAGCGTAGATCGCGTAACTGTTTACAATGAGCAGTTCTTC.

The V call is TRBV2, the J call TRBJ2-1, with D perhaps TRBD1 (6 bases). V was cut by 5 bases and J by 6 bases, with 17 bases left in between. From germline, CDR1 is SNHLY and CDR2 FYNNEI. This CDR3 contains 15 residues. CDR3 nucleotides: TGTGCCAGCAGTTTGGGGACAATCAGGGGCAATGAGCAGTTCTTC. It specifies CASSLGTIRGNEQFF.

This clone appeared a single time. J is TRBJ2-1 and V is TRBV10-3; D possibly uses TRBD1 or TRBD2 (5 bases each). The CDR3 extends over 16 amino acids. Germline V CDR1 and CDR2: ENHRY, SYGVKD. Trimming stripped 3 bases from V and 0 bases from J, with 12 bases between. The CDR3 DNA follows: TGTGCCATCAGTGATCCCGCAGGGACCTCCTACAATGAGCAGTTCTTC. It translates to CAISDPAGTSYNEQFF.

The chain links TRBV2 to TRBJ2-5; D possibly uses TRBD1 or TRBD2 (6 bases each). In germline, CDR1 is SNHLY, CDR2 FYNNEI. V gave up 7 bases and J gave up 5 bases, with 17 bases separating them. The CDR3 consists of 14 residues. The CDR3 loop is CASTRDMGGETQYF. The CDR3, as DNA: TGTGCCAGCACCAGGGACATGGGAGGCGAGACCCAGTACTTC.

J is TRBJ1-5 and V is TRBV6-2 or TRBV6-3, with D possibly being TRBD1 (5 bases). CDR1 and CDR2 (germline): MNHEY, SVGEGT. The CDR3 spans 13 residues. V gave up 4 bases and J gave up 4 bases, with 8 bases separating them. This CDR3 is CASSWTLNQPQHF. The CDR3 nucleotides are TGTGCCAGCAGTTGGACACTTAATCAGCCCCAGCATTTT.

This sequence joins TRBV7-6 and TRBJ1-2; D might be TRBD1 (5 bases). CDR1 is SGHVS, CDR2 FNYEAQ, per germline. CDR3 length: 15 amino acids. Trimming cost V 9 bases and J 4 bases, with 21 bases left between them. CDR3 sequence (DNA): TGTGCCAGGCGTGGACCGGGACGGATCTTCTATGGCTACACCTTC. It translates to CARRGPGRIFYGYTF.

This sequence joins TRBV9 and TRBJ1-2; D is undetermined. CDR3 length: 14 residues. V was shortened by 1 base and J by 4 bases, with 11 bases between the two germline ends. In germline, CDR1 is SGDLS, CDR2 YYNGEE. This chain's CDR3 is CASSVTSSPYGYTF. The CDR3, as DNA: TGTGCCAGCAGCGTAACGTCGTCCCCCTATGGCTACACCTTC.

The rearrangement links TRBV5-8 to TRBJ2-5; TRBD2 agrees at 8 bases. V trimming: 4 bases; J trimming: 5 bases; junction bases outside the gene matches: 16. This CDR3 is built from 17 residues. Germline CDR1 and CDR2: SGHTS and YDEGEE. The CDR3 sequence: CASSPGTSGVGAETQYF. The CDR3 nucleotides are TGTGCCAGCAGCCCCGGGACTAGTGGGGTTGGGGCCGAGACCCAGTACTTC.

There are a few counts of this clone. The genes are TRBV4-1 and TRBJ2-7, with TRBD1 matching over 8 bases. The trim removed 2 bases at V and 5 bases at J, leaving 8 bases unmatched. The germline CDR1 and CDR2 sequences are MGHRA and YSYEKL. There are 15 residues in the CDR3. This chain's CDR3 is CASSQPGQGLNEQYF. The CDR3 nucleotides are TGCGCCAGCAGCCAACCAGGACAGGGACTCAACGAGCAGTACTTC.

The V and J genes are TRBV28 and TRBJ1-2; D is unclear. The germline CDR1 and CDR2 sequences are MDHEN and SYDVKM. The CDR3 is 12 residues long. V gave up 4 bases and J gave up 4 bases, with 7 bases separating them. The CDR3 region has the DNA TGTGCCAGCAGTTACGCCCGCTATGGCTACACCTTC. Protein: CASSYARYGYTF.